This TCR beta chain was documented in a study of response to subunit inactivated influenza vaccine (dated by TCRdb to the late 2010s). About the full investigation: Deep quantitative T cell receptor repertoire profiling was used in the study to track responses to a trivalent subunit inactivated influenza vaccine.

The germline V gene gives CDR1 as SQVTM and CDR2 as ANQGSEA. The CDR3 starts with the cysteine, ends with the phenylalanine, and has 14 residues. Only the CDR3 portion is preserved as DNA: 42 bases, with reading frame beginning at the first base. The V end gives up 5 bases and the J end 8 bases, leaving 12 bases in the junction not matched to a gene. Libraries were built with RT-PCR. This sample was sequenced with an Illumina HiSeq 2500. Clones were called with MiXCR by TCRdb after fastp trimmed the public reads at Q25, and only in-frame beta chains were retained. Each CDR3 protein gets just one entry, which takes the most common genes and DNA from the rows behind it. The sample table records hundreds of thousands of distinct CDR3 sequences; less than 30% of these occur just once. The top ten constitute approximately 2% of the sample. A word on this clonotype: No cognate antigen has been identified for it. No clone much larger than this one lies a single base away; base qualities are absent.

Study-wide conclusions, independent of this receptor: The authors suggested that each seasonal influenza vaccination may recruit only a limited number of new T cells.

The sequenced sample was CD4+ T cells sorted from PBMCs, obtained roughly 5 days after vaccination. The sequence derives from a man in his fifties or sixties who received an inactivated influenza vaccine. Donor details come from another sample of the same person, matched by shared clones. The rearranged chain carries TRBV29-1 and TRBJ1-2, with 9 middle bases fitting TRBD1. The CDR3 corresponds to CSVKSTGTGYGYTF. The nucleotide sequence is TGCAGCGTTAAATCGACCGGGACAGGGTACGGCTACACCTTC.